The 27 T cell receptor beta chains in this list originate from one sample, sequenced in a study of shared clonotypes between healthy human individuals. CD45RO-negative CD8 cells positively selected for CCR7 made up the naive population, which excluded terminally differentiated effector memory CD45RA+ cells. Produced via immunoSEQ multiplex PCR; TCRdb's table is partial and in-frame only. The sample lists 2 million to 2.5 million clones; around 93% were seen once. Source material: naive CD8+ T cells from PBMCs. The source of these receptors is a man aged 18 to 35 in good health. Some clones in this sample may be carry-over from other donors' samples.

The J gene is TRBJ1-2, the V gene TRBV5-1; D gene uncertain. This CDR3 spans 14 amino acids. Germline V CDR1 and CDR2: SGHRS, YFSETQ. Trimming pared 1 base from V and 3 bases from J, leaving 10 bases between. The CDR3 bases are TGCGCCAGCAGCTTGTGGACGGGTGACTATGGCTACACCTTC. This translates into CASSLWTGDYGYTF.

The CDR3, as DNA: TGTGCCAGCATGGCAGGCACCTATGGCTACACCTTC. This encodes CASMAGTYGYTF. The genes are TRBV7-9 and TRBJ1-2; D unresolved. Per germline, CDR1 SEHNR and CDR2 FQNEAQ (reference sequence). V dropped 7 bases and J dropped 4 bases, with 10 bases sitting between them. The CDR3 is 12 amino acids.

The chain employs TRBV6-1 and TRBJ2-1, with TRBD1 matching 10 bases. Germline CDR1 is MNHNS and CDR2 is SASEGT. V was pared by 0 bases and J by 4 bases, with 6 bases of the junction left unmatched. The length of the CDR3 is 17 residues. DNA for the CDR3: TGTGCCAGCAGTGAAGCCCCGGGACAGGGGTCATACAATGAGCAGTTCTTC. Translation: CASSEAPGQGSYNEQFF.

V is TRBV27 and J is TRBJ1-4, with 10 bases aligning to TRBD1. The germline CDR1 and CDR2 sequences are MNHEY and SMNVEV (reference sequence). J lost 8 bases, V lost 4 bases, and 4 bases had no gene match. The CDR3 is 14 amino acids. Here the CDR3 DNA reads TGTGCCAGCAGTTGGACAGGGGGGGAGGAAAAACTGTTTTTT. This encodes CASSWTGGEEKLFF. The full variable domain, completed using reference TRBV27 and TRBJ1-4, is EAQVTQNPRYLITVTGKKLTVTCSQNMNHEYMSWYRQDPGLGLRQIYYSMNVEVTDKGDVPEGYKVSRKEKRNFPLILESPSPNQTSLYFCASSWTGGEEKLFFGSGTQLSVL.

J is TRBJ2-6 and V is TRBV5-1, with TRBD1 identical over 9 bases. The CDR3 covers 19 residues. With V trimmed by 3 bases and J by 0 bases, 10 bases remained unmatched. Germline V gene sequence: CDR1 SGHRS, CDR2 YFSETQ. CDR3 amino acids: CASSWPDRGSRSGANVLTF. The CDR3, as DNA: TGCGCCAGCAGCTGGCCGGACAGGGGTAGCCGCTCTGGGGCCAACGTCCTGACTTTC.

Remarks on this clone: The identical CDR3 is also encoded by other nucleotide sequences in the sample. This chain connects TRBV27 to TRBJ1-3; D unresolved. CDR3 length: 15 residues. Germline loops: CDR1 MNHEY, CDR2 SMNVEV (reference sequence). V was clipped by 5 bases and J by 0 bases, with 11 bases between them. The CDR3 coding sequence is TGTGCCAGCAGTCCTCGAGGAAGCTCTGGAAACACCATATATTTT. This codes for CASSPRGSSGNTIYF.

This chain links TRBV29-1 with TRBJ2-7; 8 nucleotides line up with TRBD2. Germline V gives CDR1 SQVTM, CDR2 ANQGSEA. The CDR3 has 15 residues. The trim removed 2 bases at V and 0 bases at J, leaving 6 bases unmatched. The CDR3 loop reads CSVENPGTSSYEQYF. The CDR3, as DNA: TGCAGCGTTGAAAATCCCGGGACTAGCTCCTACGAGCAGTACTTC.

CDR3 nucleotides: TGTGCCAGCAGCTTCCCCGGACAGGAGCAGTTCTTC. Encoded protein: CASSFPGQEQFF. This chain links TRBV11-3 with TRBJ2-1; TRBD1 is a possible D gene (6 bases). From germline, CDR1 is SGHNT and CDR2 YENEEA. The CDR3 contains 12 residues. V was cut by 3 bases and J by 10 bases, with 10 bases left in between.

The chain combines TRBV28 with TRBJ2-1, with TRBD2 identical over 9 bases. The CDR3 consists of 19 residues. Looked up from germline, CDR1 is MDHEN and CDR2 is SYDVKM. V dropped 5 bases and J dropped 9; count of bases not matched to a gene: 23. In DNA, the CDR3 is TGTGCCAGCAGTCCGACGGGGGTAGTGGGCGGGAGGGCCGTGGGTGAGCAGTTCTTC. Translation: CASSPTGVVGGRAVGEQFF.

The CDR3 sequence is CASRNWRDPANYGYTF. The CDR3, as DNA: TGTGCCAGTAGAAATTGGCGGGACCCAGCTAACTATGGCTACACCTTC. The chain employs TRBV19 and TRBJ1-2, with D perhaps TRBD1 (5 bases). This CDR3 has 16 amino acids. V lost 6 bases to trimming and J lost 0 bases, with 17 bases between them. CDR1 is LNHDA and CDR2 is SQIVND in the germline V gene (reference sequence). The full variable domain, rest sourced from reference TRBV19 and TRBJ1-2, is DGGITQSPKYLFRKEGQNVTLSCEQNLNHDAMYWYRQDPGQGLRLIYYSQIVNDFQKGDIAEGYSVSREKKESFPLTVTSAQKNPTAFYLCASRNWRDPANYGYTFGSGTRLTVV.

The chain recombines TRBV28 with TRBJ1-2, with 8 bases lining up with TRBD1. Per germline, CDR1 MDHEN and CDR2 SYDVKM. The CDR3 sequence is 15 residues long. V lost 6 bases to trimming and J lost 4 bases; unmatched junction nucleotides: 10. CDR3 sequence: CASRTQGARGYGYTF. Here the CDR3 DNA reads TGTGCCAGCAGAACCCAGGGGGCGCGGGGCTATGGCTACACCTTC.

This chain links TRBV11-2 with TRBJ2-3, with 7 bases that match TRBD2. The trim removed 2 bases at V and 4 bases at J, leaving 6 bases unmatched. This CDR3 spans 15 amino acids. Looked up from germline, CDR1 is SGHAT and CDR2 is FQNNGV. CDR3: CASSLYSAGADTQYF. In DNA, the CDR3 is TGTGCCAGCAGCTTATATAGCGCGGGAGCAGATACGCAGTATTTT.

The chain recombines TRBV28 with TRBJ1-1; possible D gene TRBD1, 6 bases. The CDR3 totals 16 residues. Deletions cut 7 bases from V and 11 bases from J, with 29 bases between. From germline, CDR1 is MDHEN and CDR2 SYDVKM. CDR3 DNA: TGTGCCAGCATGGTCACAGGGTTTAGGGCTAGACGTCTGGCTTTCTTT. It encodes CASMVTGFRARRLAFF.

The CDR3 region has the DNA TGTGCCAGCAGTTTACTTCGGGAAAGGAGAAATCAGCCCCAGCATTTT. It codes for CASSLLRERRNQPQHF. V and J are TRBV28 and TRBJ1-5; D is undetermined. V dropped 2 bases and J dropped 4 bases, with 15 bases sitting between them. Germline V gene lookup returns CDR1 MDHEN and CDR2 SYDVKM. This CDR3 is 16 amino acids long. The whole variable domain, filled in from reference TRBV28 and TRBJ1-5, reads DVKVTQSSRYLVKRTGEKVFLECVQDMDHENMFWYRQDPGLGLRLIYFSYDVKMKEKGDIPEGYSVSREKKERFSLILESASTNQTSMYLCASSLLRERRNQPQHFGDGTRLSIL.

This chain uses TRBV14 with TRBJ2-7; D might be TRBD1 or TRBD2, each matching 6 bases. V was pared by 2 bases and J by 5 bases, with 16 bases between. The CDR3 length is 15 residues. Per germline, CDR1 SGHDN and CDR2 FVKESK. CDR3 protein: CASSQRGTGAHEQYF. The DNA of the CDR3 is TGTGCCAGCAGCCAACGTGGGACGGGGGCCCACGAGCAGTACTTC.

The chain carries TRBV25-1 and TRBJ2-6; tentatively, D is TRBD2 (5 bases). Germline lookup yields CDR1 MGHDK and CDR2 SYGVNS. This CDR3 spans 18 amino acids. V was shortened by 3 bases and J by 2 bases, with 17 bases between the two germline ends. The CDR3: CASSEWVGIRTGANVLTF. In nucleotides, the CDR3 is TGTGCCAGCAGTGAGTGGGTCGGGATCCGGACTGGGGCCAACGTCCTGACTTTC.

This chain uses TRBV27 with TRBJ2-1; possibly TRBD2 for D (6 bases). V lost 5 bases and J 2 bases, leaving 13 bases between the germline ends. Germline values: CDR1 MNHEY, CDR2 SMNVEV (reference sequence). The CDR3 is 15 residues long. Here the CDR3 reads CASSGGSRAYNEQFF. The CDR3 DNA reads as TGTGCCAGCAGTGGAGGGTCCCGGGCCTACAATGAGCAGTTCTTC.

The rearrangement links TRBV5-1 to TRBJ1-4, with TRBD1 matching over 9 bases. Germline V gene sequence: CDR1 SGHRS, CDR2 YFSETQ. The ends lost 4 bases at V and 4 bases at J; junction bases unmatched: 2. CDR3 length equals 14 residues. The DNA of the CDR3 is TGCGCCAGCAGCATGACAGGGGGTAATGAAAAACTGTTTTTT. It yields the protein CASSMTGGNEKLFF.

The chain couples TRBV7-9 to TRBJ1-1, with 8 positions matching TRBD1. The CDR3 has 16 amino acids. V trimming: 6 bases; J trimming: 0 bases; junction bases outside the gene matches: 9. Germline loops: CDR1 SEHNR, CDR2 FQNEAQ (reference sequence). The CDR3 spells CASSPARTGLNTEAFF. The CDR3 nucleotides are TGTGCCAGCAGTCCAGCGAGGACAGGGTTGAACACTGAAGCTTTCTTT.

J is TRBJ2-7 and V is TRBV28; D call uncertain. The V end was cut by 5 bases, the J end by 0 bases, with 8 bases between. Germline V gene lookup returns CDR1 MDHEN and CDR2 SYDVKM. This CDR3 has 13 amino acids. DNA of the CDR3: TGTGCCAGCAGTAGCGACACCTCCTACGAGCAGTACTTC. Translation: CASSSDTSYEQYF.

The rearrangement joins TRBV2 to TRBJ2-3, with TRBD1 identical over 7 bases. Germline-derived CDR1 and CDR2 are SNHLY and FYNNEI. The J segment lost 4 bases and the V segment lost 4 bases, leaving 8 bases of the junction unmatched. This CDR3 has 15 residues. The CDR3 bases are TGTGCCAGCAGTGGACAGGGAAGAATCCCAGATACGCAGTATTTT. The encoded protein is CASSGQGRIPDTQYF. Drawing the rest from reference TRBV2 and TRBJ2-3, the complete variable domain is EPEVTQTPSHQVTQMGQEVILRCVPISNHLYFYWYRQILGQKVEFLVSFYNNEISEKSEIFDDQFSVERPDGSNFTLKIRSTKLEDSAMYFCASSGQGRIPDTQYFGPGTRLTVL.

This clone was detected once. J is TRBJ2-3 and V is TRBV28; 8 bases are a match to TRBD2. This CDR3 comprises 18 residues. Germline values: CDR1 MDHEN, CDR2 SYDVKM. V was clipped by 2 bases and J by 1 base; unmatched bases: 11. The CDR3 spells CASSLGLPAGAGTDTQYF. In DNA form, the CDR3 reads TGTGCCAGCAGTTTAGGGCTCCCAGCGGGAGCGGGCACAGATACGCAGTATTTT. The whole variable domain, filled in from reference TRBV28 and TRBJ2-3, reads DVKVTQSSRYLVKRTGEKVFLECVQDMDHENMFWYRQDPGLGLRLIYFSYDVKMKEKGDIPEGYSVSREKKERFSLILESASTNQTSMYLCASSLGLPAGAGTDTQYFGPGTRLTVL.

This clone showed up just once. The chain uses TRBV28 and TRBJ1-2, with 8 positions matching TRBD1. J was trimmed by 5 bases and V by 5 bases; bases with no gene match: 10. The germline V gene encodes CDR1 MDHEN and CDR2 SYDVKM. The CDR3 spans 15 residues. The CDR3 DNA reads as TGTGCCAGCAGTAAACCCCAGACAGGGGAATATGGCTACACCTTC. It codes for CASSKPQTGEYGYTF.

As to this clone: The sample has other DNA sequences that encode this CDR3 too. The chain combines TRBV30 with TRBJ1-2; 8 nucleotides line up with TRBD1. The CDR3 is made up of 17 amino acids. The V gene's germline CDR1 is GTSNPN and CDR2 SVGIG (reference sequence). V lost 7 bases to trimming and J lost 4 bases; unmatched junction nucleotides: 20. The CDR3 sequence: CAYPTRSTQGASYGYTF. For the CDR3, the DNA is TGTGCCTACCCCACACGATCAACTCAGGGGGCGAGCTATGGCTACACCTTC.

This chain links TRBV11-1 with TRBJ2-1; 7 bases align to TRBD1. CDR3 size: 15 residues. Unmatched junction bases numbered 7, after V lost 6 bases and J lost 2 bases. The germline V gene encodes CDR1 SGHAT and CDR2 FQDESV (reference sequence). CDR3 DNA sequence: TGTGCCAGCAGTCACACTCAGGGGGCCTACAATGAGCAGTTCTTC. Its translation: CASSHTQGAYNEQFF. The full variable domain, completed using reference TRBV11-1 and TRBJ2-1, is EAEVAQSPRYKITEKSQAVAFWCDPISGHATLYWYRQILGQGPELLVQFQDESVVDDSQLPKDRFSAERLKGVDSTLKIQPAELGDSAMYLCASSHTQGAYNEQFFGPGTRLTVL.

This clone was observed once. Other DNA sequences from this sample encode an identical CDR3 as well. The CDR3 region has the DNA TGTGCCAGCAGTTTAAGTGTGGGCACCTACGAGCAGTACTTC. It yields the protein CASSLSVGTYEQYF. This chain connects TRBV27 to TRBJ2-7; D unclear. The CDR3 length is 14 residues. The V end lost 2 bases, the J end lost 2 bases, and 10 bases lay between the germline ends. Germline lookup yields CDR1 MNHEY and CDR2 SMNVEV (reference sequence).

Points on this clone: This sample also contains other DNA sequences that code for the same CDR3. This sequence joins TRBV4-1 and TRBJ2-1; D possibly corresponds to TRBD1 (5 bases). The CDR3 sequence is 15 residues long. From germline, CDR1 is MGHRA and CDR2 YSYEKL. Trimming took off 1 base at V and 1 base at J, with 8 bases between the two ends. This chain's CDR3 is CASSQVSGSYNEQFF. CDR3 in DNA: TGCGCCAGCAGCCAAGTTTCAGGGTCCTACAATGAGCAGTTCTTC.